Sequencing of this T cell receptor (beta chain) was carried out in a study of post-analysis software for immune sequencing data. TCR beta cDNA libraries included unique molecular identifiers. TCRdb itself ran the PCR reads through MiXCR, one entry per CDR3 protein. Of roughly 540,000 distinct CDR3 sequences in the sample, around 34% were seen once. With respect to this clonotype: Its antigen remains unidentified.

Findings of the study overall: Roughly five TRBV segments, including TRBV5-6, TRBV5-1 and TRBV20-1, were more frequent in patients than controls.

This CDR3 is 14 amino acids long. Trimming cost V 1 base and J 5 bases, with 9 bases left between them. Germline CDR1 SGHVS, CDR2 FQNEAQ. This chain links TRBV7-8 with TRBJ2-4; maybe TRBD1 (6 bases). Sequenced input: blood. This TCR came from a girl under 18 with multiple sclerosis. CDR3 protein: CASSLGTAQNIQYF. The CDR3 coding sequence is TGTGCCAGCAGCTTAGGGACAGCACAAAACATTCAGTACTTC.